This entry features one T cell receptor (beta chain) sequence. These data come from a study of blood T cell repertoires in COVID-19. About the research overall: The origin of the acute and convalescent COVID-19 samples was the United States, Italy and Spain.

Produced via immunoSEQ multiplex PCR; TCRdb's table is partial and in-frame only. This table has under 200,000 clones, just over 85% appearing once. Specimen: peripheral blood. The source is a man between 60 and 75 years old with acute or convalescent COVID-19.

The CDR3 sequence: CASSYGQESTDTQYF. The CDR3, as DNA: TGTGCCAGCAGCTATGGACAGGAGAGCACAGATACGCAGTATTTT. V usage is TRBV11-3 and J usage is TRBJ2-3; 7 nucleotides agree with TRBD1. J lost 0 bases, V lost 4 bases, and 4 bases had no gene match. Per germline, CDR1 SGHNT and CDR2 YENEEA. This CDR3 has 15 amino acids.